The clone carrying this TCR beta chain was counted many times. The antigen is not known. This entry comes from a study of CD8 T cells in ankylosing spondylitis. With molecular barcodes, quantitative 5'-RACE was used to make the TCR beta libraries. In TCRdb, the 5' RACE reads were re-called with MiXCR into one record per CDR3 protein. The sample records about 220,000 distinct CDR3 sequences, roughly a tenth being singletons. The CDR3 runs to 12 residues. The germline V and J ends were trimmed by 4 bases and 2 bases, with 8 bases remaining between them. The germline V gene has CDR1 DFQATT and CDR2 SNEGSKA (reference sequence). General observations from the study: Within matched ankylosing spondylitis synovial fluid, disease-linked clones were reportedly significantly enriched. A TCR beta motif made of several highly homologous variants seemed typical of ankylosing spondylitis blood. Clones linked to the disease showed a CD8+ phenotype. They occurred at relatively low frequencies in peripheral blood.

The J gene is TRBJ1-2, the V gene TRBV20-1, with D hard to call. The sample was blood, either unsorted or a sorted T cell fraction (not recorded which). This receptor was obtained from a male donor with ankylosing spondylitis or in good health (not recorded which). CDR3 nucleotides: TGCAGTGCTAATCAGGCCAACTATGGCTACACCTTC. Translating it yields CSANQANYGYTF.